This TCR beta chain appears in the sequencing data of a study of radiotherapy plus CTLA-4 blockade in lung cancer. Looking at the study overall: Among enrolled patients, under 20% responded and about 34% achieved disease control.

Looked up from germline, CDR1 is MNHNY and CDR2 is SVGAGI (reference sequence). V lost 5 bases to trimming and J lost 4 bases; unmatched junction nucleotides: 10. The CDR3 sequence is 15 residues long. Overall study findings and caveats: It was early blood T cell clone dynamics, with interferon-beta, that reportedly best predicted response.

TCRdb's table, derived via immunoSEQ multiplex PCR, lists solely in-frame clones and lacks some. This repertoire shows roughly 55,000 clones, around 74% found once; its top ten account for roughly 8.7%. Comment on this clone: Its specificity is not known.

Sequenced material: peripheral blood, taken from a patient treated with radiotherapy plus ipilimumab. The TCR sequence derives from a human donor with non-small cell lung cancer whose response to radiotherapy plus ipilimumab could not be evaluated. The V and J genes are TRBV6-6 and TRBJ1-2; 7 nucleotides align to TRBD1. In nucleotides, the CDR3 is TGTGCCAGCAGTCGCACAGGGGCCCTTGGCTATGGCTACACCTTC. Translation: CASSRTGALGYGYTF.